The clone carrying this T cell receptor beta chain has just a few counts. The V end was cut by 0 bases, the J end by 1 base, with 7 bases between. CDR3 length: 14 amino acids. Looked up from germline, CDR1 is LGHNA and CDR2 is YNFKEQ. These data originate in a study of blood T cell repertoires in COVID-19. How the authors handled the data: Counts of nucleated cells, estimated from reference gene primer amplification, were obtained. Data came from immunoSEQ multiplex PCR; TCRdb stores just in-frame clones and leaves some out. V and J calls and clone size are copied from that table; D and trimming were computed from the DNA. The data show under 200,000 clones, about 86% seen once.

The V gene is TRBV4-2, the J gene TRBJ2-7; D unresolved. Sequencing input: peripheral blood. The receptor comes from a man aged 50 to 60 with active or convalescent COVID-19. Here the CDR3 DNA reads TGTGCCAGCAGCCAAGACCGTCAGTCCTACGAGCAGTACTTC. It is translated as CASSQDRQSYEQYF.